The present entry profiles one TCR beta chain with its context. Its antigen remains unidentified. No much larger clone is present one base from it, and per-base qualities are unavailable. The CDR3 has 15 amino acids, counting the end cysteine and phenylalanine. The CDR3 DNA has 45 bases and is translated from base 1. CDR1 MNHEY and CDR2 SMNVEV are derived from the germline V gene (reference sequence). V is reduced by 5 bases and J by 7 bases, leaving a spacing of 20 bases between them. These data come from a study of T cell changes during pregnancy in multiple sclerosis (dated by TCRdb to between 2018 and 2020). At the level of the whole study: The study looked at changes in the T cell repertoire across pregnancy in women with multiple sclerosis.

The method behind the library was the immunoSEQ multiplex PCR assay. TCRdb mirrors the immuneACCESS table, restricted to in-frame sequences. Some clones are absent from its copies; in checked studies, under half trace to an unresolved V gene, and the reason for the others is unknown. Counted in this sample were 40,000 or so clones; 91% of them appeared once. The top ten hold 6.1% of the sample. The source was CD8+ T cells from peripheral blood mononuclear cells, collected in the second trimester of pregnancy. This TCR was recovered from a female donor with multiple sclerosis, enrolled in a pregnancy study. The rearranged chain carries TRBV27 and TRBJ1-1; the best D guess is TRBD1, with 5 bases matching. The sequence in DNA is TGTGCCAGCAGTCCTCAGGTCCCGGGACTGGTTGAAGCTTTCTTT. This is translated as CASSPQVPGLVEAFF.